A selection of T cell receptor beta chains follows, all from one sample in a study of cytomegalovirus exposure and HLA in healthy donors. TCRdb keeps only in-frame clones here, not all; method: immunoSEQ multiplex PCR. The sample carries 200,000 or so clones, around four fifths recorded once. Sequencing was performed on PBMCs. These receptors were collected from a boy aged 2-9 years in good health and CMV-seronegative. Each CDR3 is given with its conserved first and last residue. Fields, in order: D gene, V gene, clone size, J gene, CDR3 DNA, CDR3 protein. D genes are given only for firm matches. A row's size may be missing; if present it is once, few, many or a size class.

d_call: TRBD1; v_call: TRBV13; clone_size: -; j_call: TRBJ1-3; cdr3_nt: TGTGCCAGCAGCTTGGTACAGGGGGGTGGAAACACCATATATTTT; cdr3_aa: CASSLVQGGGNTIYF
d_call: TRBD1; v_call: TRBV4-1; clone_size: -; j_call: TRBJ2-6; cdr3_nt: TGCGCCAGCAGCCTCAAAGGACAGGGTGCATTCTTTGGGGCCAACGTCCTGACTTTC; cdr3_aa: CASSLKGQGAFFGANVLTF
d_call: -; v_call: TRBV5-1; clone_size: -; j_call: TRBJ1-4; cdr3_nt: TGCGCCAGCAGCTTGAGCGGGGAATTGAATGAAAAACTGTTTTTT; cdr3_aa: CASSLSGELNEKLFF
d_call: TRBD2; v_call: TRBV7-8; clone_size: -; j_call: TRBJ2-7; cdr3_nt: TGTGCCAGCAGCCCCCTAGCGGTTACCTACGAGCAGTACTTC; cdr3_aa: CASSPLAVTYEQYF
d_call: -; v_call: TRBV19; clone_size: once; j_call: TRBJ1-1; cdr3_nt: TGTGCCAGTAGCCTGAACTCGTATAGCACTGAAGCTTTCTTT; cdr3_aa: CASSLNSYSTEAFF
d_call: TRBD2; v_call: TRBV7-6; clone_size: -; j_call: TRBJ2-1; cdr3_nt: TGTGCCAGCAGCGACACCCGACTAGCGGGGCCGCGAGGGCAGTTCTTC; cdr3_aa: CASSDTRLAGPRGQFF
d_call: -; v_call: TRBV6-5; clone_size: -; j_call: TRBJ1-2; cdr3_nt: TGTGCCAGCAGTTACGTCAGGAACATTAACTATGGCTACACCTTC; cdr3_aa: CASSYVRNINYGYTF
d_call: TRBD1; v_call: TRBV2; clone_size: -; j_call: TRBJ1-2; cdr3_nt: TGTGCCAGCAGTGAGAGACAGGGAGTAGATGGCTACACCTTC; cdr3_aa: CASSERQGVDGYTF
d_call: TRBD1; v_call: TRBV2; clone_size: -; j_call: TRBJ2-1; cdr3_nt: TGTGCCAGCAGTCCGATAGGGACAGGACCCCTAAGGGATGAGCAGTTCTTC; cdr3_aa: CASSPIGTGPLRDEQFF
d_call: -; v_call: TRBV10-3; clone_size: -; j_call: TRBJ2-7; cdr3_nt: TGTGCCATCAGTGCAGGCTACGAGCAGTACTTC; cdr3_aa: CAISAGYEQYF
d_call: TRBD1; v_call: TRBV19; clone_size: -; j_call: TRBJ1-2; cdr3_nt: TGTGCCAGTAGTCGACAGGGGGGGCCCTATGGCTACACCTTC; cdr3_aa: CASSRQGGPYGYTF
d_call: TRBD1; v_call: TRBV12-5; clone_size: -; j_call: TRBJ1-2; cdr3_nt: TGTGCTAGTGGTTTGGTACCCAATGAGGACAGGGTGCATGGCTACACCTTC; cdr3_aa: CASGLVPNEDRVHGYTF
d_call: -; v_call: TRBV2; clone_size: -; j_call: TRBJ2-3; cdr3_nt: TGTGCCAGCACTTCTGGCGATACGCAGTATTTT; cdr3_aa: CASTSGDTQYF
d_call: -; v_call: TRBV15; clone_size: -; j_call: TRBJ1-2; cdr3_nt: TGTGCCACCAGCAGAGCAGGGAATAACTATGGCTACACCTTC; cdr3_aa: CATSRAGNNYGYTF
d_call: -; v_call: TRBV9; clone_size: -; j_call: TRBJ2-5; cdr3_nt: TGTGCCAGCAGCGTAGGGGTCGGGAGCGAGACCCAGTACTTC; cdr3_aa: CASSVGVGSETQYF
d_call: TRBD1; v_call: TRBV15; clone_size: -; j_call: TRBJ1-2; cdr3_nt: TGTGCCACCCTAGGCTCTAGGACAGGCTATGGCTACACCTTC; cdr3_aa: CATLGSRTGYGYTF
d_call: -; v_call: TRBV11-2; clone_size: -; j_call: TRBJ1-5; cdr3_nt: TGTGCCAGCAGCTTAGGGACAGGCAATCAGCCCCAGCATTTT; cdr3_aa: CASSLGTGNQPQHF
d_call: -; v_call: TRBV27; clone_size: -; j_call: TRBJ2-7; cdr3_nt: TGTGCCAGCAGTTTATTTTGGGGGCACGAGCAGTACTTC; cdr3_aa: CASSLFWGHEQYF
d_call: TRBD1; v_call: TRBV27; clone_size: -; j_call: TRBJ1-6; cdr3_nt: TGTGCCAGCAGCTACCGGGACAGGGGATTAATTGTGAATTCACCCCTCCACTTT; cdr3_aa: CASSYRDRGLIVNSPLHF
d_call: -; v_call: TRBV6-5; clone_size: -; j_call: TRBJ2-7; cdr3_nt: TGTGCCAGCAGTCCCGACAAGAAATTGTACGAGCAGTACTTC; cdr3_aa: CASSPDKKLYEQYF
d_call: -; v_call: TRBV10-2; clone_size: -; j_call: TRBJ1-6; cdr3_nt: TGCGCCAGCAGTGAGTCGATGGCAGGGTCACCCCTCCACTTT; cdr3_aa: CASSESMAGSPLHF
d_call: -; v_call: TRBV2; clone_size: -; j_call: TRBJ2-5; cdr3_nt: TGTGCCAGCAGGTCCCTAGAGACCCAGTACTTC; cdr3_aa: CASRSLETQYF
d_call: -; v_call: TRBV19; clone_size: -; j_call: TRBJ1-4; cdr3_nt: TGTGCCAGTAGTATATGGAGGGGCGAAAAACTGTTTTTT; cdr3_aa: CASSIWRGEKLFF
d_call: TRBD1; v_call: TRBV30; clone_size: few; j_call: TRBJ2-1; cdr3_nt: TGTGCCTGGAGCTCTGACAGGGACAATGAGCAGTTCTTC; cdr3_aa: CAWSSDRDNEQFF
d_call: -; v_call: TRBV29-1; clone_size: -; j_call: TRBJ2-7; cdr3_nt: TGCAGCGTTTTACGCCAGGGTAACGAGCAGTACTTC; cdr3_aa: CSVLRQGNEQYF
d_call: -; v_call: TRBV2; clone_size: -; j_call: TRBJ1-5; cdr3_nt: TGTGCCAGCAGTTGGTACAGGCTGCCCCAGCATTTT; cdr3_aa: CASSWYRLPQHF
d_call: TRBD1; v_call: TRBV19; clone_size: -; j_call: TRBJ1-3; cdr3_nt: TGTGCCAGTAGTCCGCGAAGGACAGGGACGGGAAACACCATATATTTT; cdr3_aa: CASSPRRTGTGNTIYF
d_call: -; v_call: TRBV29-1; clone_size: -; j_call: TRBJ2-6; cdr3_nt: TGCAGCGTTGAAGAGAACACGCCCTCTGGGGCCAACGTCCTGACTTTC; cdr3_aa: CSVEENTPSGANVLTF
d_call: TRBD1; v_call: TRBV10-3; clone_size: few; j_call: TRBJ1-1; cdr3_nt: TGTGCCAAGACAGGGCTTGGGACTGAAGCTTTCTTT; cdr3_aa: CAKTGLGTEAFF
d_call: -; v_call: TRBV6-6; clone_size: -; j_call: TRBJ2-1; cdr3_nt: TGTGCCAGCAGTTACGGCGGGGATGAGCAGTTCTTC; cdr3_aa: CASSYGGDEQFF
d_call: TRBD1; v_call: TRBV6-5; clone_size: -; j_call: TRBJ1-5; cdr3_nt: TGTGCCAGCAGTTCCAGACAGGGGCAGCCCCAGCATTTT; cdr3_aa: CASSSRQGQPQHF
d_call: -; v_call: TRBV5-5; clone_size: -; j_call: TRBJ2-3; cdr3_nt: TGTGCCAGCAGCTTTTCTCCGGGACTTAGCACAGATACGCAGTATTTT; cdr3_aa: CASSFSPGLSTDTQYF
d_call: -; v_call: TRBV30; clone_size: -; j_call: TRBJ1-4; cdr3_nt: TGTGCCTGGAGTCGGCAGGATAATGAAAAACTGTTTTTT; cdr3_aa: CAWSRQDNEKLFF
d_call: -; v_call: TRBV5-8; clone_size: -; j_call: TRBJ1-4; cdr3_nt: TGTGCCAGCAGGGAAAGGGGATATGAAAAACTGTTTTTT; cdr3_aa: CASRERGYEKLFF
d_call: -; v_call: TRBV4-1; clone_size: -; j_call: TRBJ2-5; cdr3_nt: TGCGCCAGCAGCCAAGTCAGGGGTATGGACCAGTACTTC; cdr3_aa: CASSQVRGMDQYF
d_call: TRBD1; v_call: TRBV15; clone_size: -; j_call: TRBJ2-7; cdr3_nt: TGTGCCACCAGCGAGAAGGGACAGGGCCACGAGCAGTACTTC; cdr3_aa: CATSEKGQGHEQYF
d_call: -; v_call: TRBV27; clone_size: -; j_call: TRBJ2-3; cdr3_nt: TGTGCCAGCAGTTTCGAGGGTTTTCACACAGATACGCAGTATTTT; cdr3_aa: CASSFEGFHTDTQYF